A single sample is the source of the 7 T cell receptor beta chains below, sequenced in a study of shared clonotypes between healthy human individuals. This table comes from immunoSEQ multiplex PCR, and its TCRdb copy is limited to in-frame clones, with some not included. The table records about 490,000 clones, 76% of them present only once. Sequenced sample: PBMCs. These receptors came from a woman aged 40 to 49 in good health. Some clones in this sample may be carry-over from other donors' samples.

The chain joins TRBV4-1 to TRBJ2-3; 12 bases line up with TRBD2. This CDR3 region has 14 residues. V shed 6 bases, J shed 3 bases, and the junction held 1 base outside the gene matches. Germline V gene sequence: CDR1 MGHRA, CDR2 YSYEKL. For the CDR3, the DNA is TGCGCCAGCAGGACTAGCGGGAGAACAGATACGCAGTATTTT. Protein sequence: CASRTSGRTDTQYF.

The chain carries TRBV7-6 and TRBJ2-6, with 12 nucleotides matching TRBD1. Germline CDR1 SGHVS, CDR2 FNYEAQ. V gave up 5 bases and J gave up 2 bases; unmatched junction bases: 7. This CDR3 is built from 18 residues. The chain's CDR3 is CASSLEGTGGPGANVLTF. The CDR3 bases are TGTGCCAGCAGCCTTGAGGGGACAGGGGGCCCTGGGGCCAACGTCCTGACTTTC.

The table lists this clone with a count of one. The CDR3 reads CASSPLSRGETQYF. As DNA, the CDR3 is TGTGCCAGCAGCCCCCTTAGTAGGGGAGAGACCCAGTACTTC. The chain is built from TRBV6-5 and TRBJ2-5, with a possible D match to TRBD1 (5 bases). This CDR3 is 14 amino acids long. The V gene's germline CDR1 is MNHEY and CDR2 SVGAGI. Trimming shortened V by 6 bases and J by 4 bases, and 15 bases separated the two germline ends.

The table lists this clone with a count of one. The rearrangement links TRBV7-8 to TRBJ2-3, with TRBD2 matching over 9 bases. This CDR3 is built from 15 residues. Germline V CDR1 and CDR2: SGHVS, FQNEAQ. V shed 7 bases, J shed 3 bases, and the junction held 8 bases outside the gene matches. The CDR3 sequence: CASTGDLAGTDTQYF. CDR3 in DNA: TGTGCCAGCACCGGGGACCTAGCGGGAACAGATACGCAGTATTTT.

The genes are TRBV5-1 and TRBJ2-5; D assignment may be TRBD1 or TRBD2 (5 bases each). Germline V gene sequence: CDR1 SGHRS, CDR2 YFSETQ. This CDR3 is 12 amino acids long. V lost 4 bases, J lost 3 bases, and 7 bases lay in between. The CDR3 DNA sequence: TGCGCCAGCAGCGGGACCAAAGAGACCCAGTACTTC. Protein sequence: CASSGTKETQYF.

The rearrangement links TRBV5-6 to TRBJ1-1, with D possibly TRBD1 on 5 matching bases. Between the trimmed V and J ends, which lost 0 bases and 0 bases, there was a span of 12 bases. Germline V gene lookup returns CDR1 SGHDT and CDR2 YYEEEE. The CDR3 spans 16 residues. CDR3 nucleotides: TGTGCCAGCAGCTTGGGGGGCAGGTCCATGAACACTGAAGCTTTCTTT. Protein sequence: CASSLGGRSMNTEAFF.

This clone appeared many times. V usage is TRBV6-4 and J usage is TRBJ2-2; possibly TRBD2 for D (6 bases). Per germline, CDR1 MRHNA and CDR2 SNTAGT. This CDR3 has 15 residues. Trimming stripped 8 bases from V and 8 bases from J, with 21 bases between. This chain's CDR3 is CASGDSDTPSGELFF. The DNA of the CDR3 is TGTGCCAGCGGGGACTCTGACACACCCTCGGGGGAGCTGTTTTTT.